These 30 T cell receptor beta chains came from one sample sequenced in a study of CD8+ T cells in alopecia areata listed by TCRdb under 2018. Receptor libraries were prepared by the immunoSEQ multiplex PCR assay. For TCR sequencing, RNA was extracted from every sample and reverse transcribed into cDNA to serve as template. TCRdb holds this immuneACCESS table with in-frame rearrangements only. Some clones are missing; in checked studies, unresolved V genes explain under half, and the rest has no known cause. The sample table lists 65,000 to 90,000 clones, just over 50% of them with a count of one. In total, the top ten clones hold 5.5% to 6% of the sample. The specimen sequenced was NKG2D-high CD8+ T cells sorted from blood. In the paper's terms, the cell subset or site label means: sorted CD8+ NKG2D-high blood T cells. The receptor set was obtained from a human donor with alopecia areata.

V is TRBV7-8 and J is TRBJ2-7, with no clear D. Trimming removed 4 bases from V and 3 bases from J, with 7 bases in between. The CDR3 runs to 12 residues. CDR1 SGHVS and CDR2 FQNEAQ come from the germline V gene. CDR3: CASSSTFYEQYF. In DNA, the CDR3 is TGTGCCAGCAGCTCAACCTTCTACGAGCAGTACTTC.

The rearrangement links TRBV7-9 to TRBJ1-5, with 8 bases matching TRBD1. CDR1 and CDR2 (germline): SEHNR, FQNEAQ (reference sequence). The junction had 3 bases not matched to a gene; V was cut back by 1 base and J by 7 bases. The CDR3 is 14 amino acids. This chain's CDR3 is CASSLGTGNQPQHF. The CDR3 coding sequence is TGTGCCAGCAGCTTAGGGACAGGGAACCAGCCCCAGCATTTT.

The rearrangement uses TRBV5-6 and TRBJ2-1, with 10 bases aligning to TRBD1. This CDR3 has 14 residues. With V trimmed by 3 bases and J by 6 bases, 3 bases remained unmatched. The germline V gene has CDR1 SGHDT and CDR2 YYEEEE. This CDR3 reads CASSWWTGGNEQFF. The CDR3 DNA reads TGTGCCAGCAGCTGGTGGACAGGGGGCAATGAGCAGTTCTTC.

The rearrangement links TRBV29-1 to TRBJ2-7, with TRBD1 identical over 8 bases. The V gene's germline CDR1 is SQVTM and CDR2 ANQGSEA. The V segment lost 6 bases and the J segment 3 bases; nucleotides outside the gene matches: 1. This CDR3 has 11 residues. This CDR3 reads CSVDRGYEQYF. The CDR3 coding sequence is TGCAGCGTCGACAGGGGCTACGAGCAGTACTTC.

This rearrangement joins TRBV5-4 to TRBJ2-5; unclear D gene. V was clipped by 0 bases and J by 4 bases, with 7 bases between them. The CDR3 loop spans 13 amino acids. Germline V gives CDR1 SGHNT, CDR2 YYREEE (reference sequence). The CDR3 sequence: CASSLGAAETQYF. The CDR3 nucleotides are TGTGCCAGCAGCTTGGGGGCCGCAGAGACCCAGTACTTC.

The DNA for the CDR3 is TGCGCCAGCAGCCCCGGCTACGAGCAGTACTTC. The encoded protein is CASSPGYEQYF. The rearrangement links TRBV5-1 to TRBJ2-7; D gene uncertain. In germline, CDR1 is SGHRS, CDR2 YFSETQ. V lost 4 bases and J lost 3, with 5 bases in between. There are 11 residues in the CDR3.

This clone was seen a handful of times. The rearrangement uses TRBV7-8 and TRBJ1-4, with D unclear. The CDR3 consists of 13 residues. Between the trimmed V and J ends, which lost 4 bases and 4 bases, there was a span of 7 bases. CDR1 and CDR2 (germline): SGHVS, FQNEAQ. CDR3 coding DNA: TGTGCCAGCAGCTGGGTCGGTAATGAAAAACTGTTTTTT. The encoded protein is CASSWVGNEKLFF.

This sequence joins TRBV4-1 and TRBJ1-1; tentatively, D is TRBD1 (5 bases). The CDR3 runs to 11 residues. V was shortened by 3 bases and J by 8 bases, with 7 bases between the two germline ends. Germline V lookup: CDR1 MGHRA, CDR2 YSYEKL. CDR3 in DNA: TGCGCCAGCAGCCAGAGGGGCGAAGCTTTCTTT. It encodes CASSQRGEAFF.

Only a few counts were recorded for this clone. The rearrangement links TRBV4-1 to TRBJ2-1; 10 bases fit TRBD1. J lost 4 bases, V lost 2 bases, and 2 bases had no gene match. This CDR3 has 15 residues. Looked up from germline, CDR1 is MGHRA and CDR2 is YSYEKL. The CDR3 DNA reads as TGCGCCAGCAGCCAACCGGGACAGGGGTACAATGAGCAGTTCTTC. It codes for CASSQPGQGYNEQFF.

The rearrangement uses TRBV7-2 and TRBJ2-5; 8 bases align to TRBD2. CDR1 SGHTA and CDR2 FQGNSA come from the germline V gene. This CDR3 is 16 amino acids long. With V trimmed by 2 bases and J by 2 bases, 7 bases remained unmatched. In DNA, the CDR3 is TGTGCCAGCAGCTTACGGGCGGGAGGACTTCAAGAGACCCAGTACTTC. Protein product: CASSLRAGGLQETQYF.

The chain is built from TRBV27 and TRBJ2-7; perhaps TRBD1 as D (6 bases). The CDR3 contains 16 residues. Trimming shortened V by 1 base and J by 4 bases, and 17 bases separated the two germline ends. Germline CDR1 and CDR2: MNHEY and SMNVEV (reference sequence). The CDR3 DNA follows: TGTGCCAGCAGTTTATACCGGGACAACCTAGGGTACGAGCAGTACTTC. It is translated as CASSLYRDNLGYEQYF.

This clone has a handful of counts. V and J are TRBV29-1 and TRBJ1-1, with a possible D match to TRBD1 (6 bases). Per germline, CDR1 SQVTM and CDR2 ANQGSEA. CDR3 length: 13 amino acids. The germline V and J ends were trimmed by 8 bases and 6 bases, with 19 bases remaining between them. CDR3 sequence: CSSLGGAGAEAFF. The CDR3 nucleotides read TGCAGCTCCCTTGGGGGCGCGGGGGCTGAAGCTTTCTTT.

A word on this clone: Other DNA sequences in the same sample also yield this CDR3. CDR3 nucleotides: TGTGCCAGCAGCTGGGACGGTCAAGAGACCCAGTACTTC. This codes for CASSWDGQETQYF. The chain carries TRBV27 and TRBJ2-5; possibly TRBD1 or TRBD2 for D (5 bases each). Trimming removed 6 bases from V and 2 bases from J, with 10 bases in between. This CDR3 has 13 amino acids. Per the germline V gene, CDR1 is MNHEY and CDR2 is SMNVEV (reference sequence).

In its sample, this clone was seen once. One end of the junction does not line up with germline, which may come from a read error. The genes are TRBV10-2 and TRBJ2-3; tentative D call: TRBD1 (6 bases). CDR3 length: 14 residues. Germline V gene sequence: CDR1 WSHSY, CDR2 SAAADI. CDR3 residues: CAIGETGPTDTQYF. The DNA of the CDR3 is TGTGCCATCGGGGAGACAGGCCCCACAGATACGCAGTATTTT.

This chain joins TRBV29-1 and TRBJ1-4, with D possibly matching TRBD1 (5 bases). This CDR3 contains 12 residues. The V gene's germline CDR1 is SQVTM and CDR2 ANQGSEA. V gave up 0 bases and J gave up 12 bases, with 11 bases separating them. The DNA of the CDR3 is TGCAGCGTTGAAGATATAACAGGAGAACTGTTTTTT. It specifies CSVEDITGELFF. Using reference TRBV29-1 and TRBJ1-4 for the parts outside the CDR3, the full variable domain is SAVISQKPSRDICQRGTSLTIQCQVDSQVTMMFWYRQQPGQSLTLIATANQGSEATYESGFVIDKFPISRPNLTFSTLTVSNMSPEDSSIYLCSVEDITGELFFGSGTQLSVL.

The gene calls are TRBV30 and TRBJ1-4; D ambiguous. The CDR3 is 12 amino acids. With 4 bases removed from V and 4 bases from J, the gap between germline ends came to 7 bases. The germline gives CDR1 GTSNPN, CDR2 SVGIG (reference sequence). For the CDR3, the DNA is TGTGCCTGGACCGGGGATAATGAAAAACTGTTTTTT. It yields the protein CAWTGDNEKLFF.

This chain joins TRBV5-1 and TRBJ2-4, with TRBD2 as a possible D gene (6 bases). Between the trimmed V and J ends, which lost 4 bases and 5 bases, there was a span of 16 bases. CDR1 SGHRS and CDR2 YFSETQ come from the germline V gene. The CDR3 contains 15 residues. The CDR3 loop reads CASSPWDLGENIQYF. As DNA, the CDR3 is TGCGCCAGCAGCCCCTGGGACTTGGGGGAAAACATTCAGTACTTC.

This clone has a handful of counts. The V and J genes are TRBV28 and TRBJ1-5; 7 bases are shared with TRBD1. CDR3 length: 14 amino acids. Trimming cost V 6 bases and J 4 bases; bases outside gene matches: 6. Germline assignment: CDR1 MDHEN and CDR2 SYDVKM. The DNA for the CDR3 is TGTGCCAGCAGCAAGGGACAGCAAAATCAGCCCCAGCATTTT. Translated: CASSKGQQNQPQHF.

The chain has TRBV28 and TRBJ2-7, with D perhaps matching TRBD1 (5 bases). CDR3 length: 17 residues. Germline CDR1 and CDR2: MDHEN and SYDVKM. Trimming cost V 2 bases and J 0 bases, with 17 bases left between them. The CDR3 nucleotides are TGTGCCAGCAGTTTAGAGCTGGGGTCAGGGAACTCCTACGAGCAGTACTTC. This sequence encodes CASSLELGSGNSYEQYF.

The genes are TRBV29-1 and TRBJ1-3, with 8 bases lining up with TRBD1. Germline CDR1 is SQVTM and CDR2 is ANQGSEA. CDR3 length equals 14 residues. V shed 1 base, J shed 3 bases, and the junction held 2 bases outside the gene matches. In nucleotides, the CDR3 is TGCAGCGTTGAAGGACAGGGGATTGGAAACACCATATATTTT. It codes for CSVEGQGIGNTIYF.

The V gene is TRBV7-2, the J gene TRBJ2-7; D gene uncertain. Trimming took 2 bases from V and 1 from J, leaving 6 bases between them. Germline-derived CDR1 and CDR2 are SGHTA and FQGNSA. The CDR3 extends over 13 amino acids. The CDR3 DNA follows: TGTGCCAGCAGCTTACGAGGTTCCTACGAGCAGTACTTC. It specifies CASSLRGSYEQYF.

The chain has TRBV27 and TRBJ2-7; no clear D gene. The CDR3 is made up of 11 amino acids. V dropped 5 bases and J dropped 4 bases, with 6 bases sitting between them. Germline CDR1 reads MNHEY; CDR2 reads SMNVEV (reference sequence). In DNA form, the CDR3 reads TGTGCCAGCAGTACCCAGTACGAGCAGTACTTC. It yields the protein CASSTQYEQYF.

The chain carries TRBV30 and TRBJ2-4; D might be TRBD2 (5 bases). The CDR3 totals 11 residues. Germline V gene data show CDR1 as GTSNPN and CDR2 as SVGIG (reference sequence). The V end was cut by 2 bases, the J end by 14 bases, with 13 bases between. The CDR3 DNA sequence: TGTGCCTGGAGTCAAGGCGGGCCCGAGTACTTC. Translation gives CAWSQGGPEYF.

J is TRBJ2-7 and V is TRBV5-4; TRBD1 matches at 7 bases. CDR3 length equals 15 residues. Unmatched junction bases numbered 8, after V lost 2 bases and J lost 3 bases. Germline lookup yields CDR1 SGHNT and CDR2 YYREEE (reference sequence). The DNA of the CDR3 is TGTGCCAGCAGCTTAGAACCGGGACAGCTCTACGAGCAGTACTTC. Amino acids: CASSLEPGQLYEQYF.

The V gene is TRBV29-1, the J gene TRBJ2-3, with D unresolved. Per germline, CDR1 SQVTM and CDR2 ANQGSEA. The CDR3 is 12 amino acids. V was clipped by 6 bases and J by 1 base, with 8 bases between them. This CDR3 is CSVPEGTDTQYF. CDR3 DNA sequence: TGCAGCGTCCCCGAAGGCACAGATACGCAGTATTTT.

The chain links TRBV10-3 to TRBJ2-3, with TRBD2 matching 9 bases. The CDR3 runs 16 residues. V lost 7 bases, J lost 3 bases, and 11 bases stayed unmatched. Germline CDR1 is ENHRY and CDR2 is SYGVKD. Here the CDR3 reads CAITDGAGGPTDTQYF. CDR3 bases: TGTGCCATCACCGATGGGGCGGGAGGGCCTACAGATACGCAGTATTTT.

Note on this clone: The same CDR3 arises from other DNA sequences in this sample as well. The CDR3 here is CSVDNEQFF. The CDR3 DNA reads TGCAGCGTTGACAATGAGCAGTTCTTC. This chain links TRBV29-1 with TRBJ2-1; D is unresolved. Trimming left V 3 bases short and J 6 bases short, with 0 bases between. CDR1 and CDR2 (germline): SQVTM, ANQGSEA. The CDR3 extends over 9 amino acids.

Written as DNA, the CDR3 is TGTGCCAGCAGTCTAACGACAGGGATGGGCACAGATACGCAGTATTTT. Protein: CASSLTTGMGTDTQYF. The rearrangement links TRBV27 to TRBJ2-3, with TRBD1 matching 7 bases. The germline CDR1 and CDR2 sequences are MNHEY and SMNVEV (reference sequence). V lost 5 bases and J lost 1; bases outside the gene matches: 9. This CDR3 comprises 16 residues.

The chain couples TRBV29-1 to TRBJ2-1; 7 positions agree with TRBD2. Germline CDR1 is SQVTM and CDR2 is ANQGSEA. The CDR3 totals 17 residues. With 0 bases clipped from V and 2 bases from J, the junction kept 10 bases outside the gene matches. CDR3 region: CSVEDLPGGYTYNEQFF. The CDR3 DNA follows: TGCAGCGTTGAAGATCTTCCCGGGGGGTACACCTACAATGAGCAGTTCTTC.

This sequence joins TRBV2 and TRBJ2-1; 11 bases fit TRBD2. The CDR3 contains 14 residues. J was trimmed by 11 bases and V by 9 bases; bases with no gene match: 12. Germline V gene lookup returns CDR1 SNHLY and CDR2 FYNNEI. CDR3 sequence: CASQLGLAGGKQFF. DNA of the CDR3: TGTGCCAGTCAACTGGGGCTAGCGGGAGGAAAGCAGTTCTTC. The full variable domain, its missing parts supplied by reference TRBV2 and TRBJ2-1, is EPEVTQTPSHQVTQMGQEVILRCVPISNHLYFYWYRQILGQKVEFLVSFYNNEISEKSEIFDDQFSVERPDGSNFTLKIRSTKLEDSAMYFCASQLGLAGGKQFFGPGTRLTVL.